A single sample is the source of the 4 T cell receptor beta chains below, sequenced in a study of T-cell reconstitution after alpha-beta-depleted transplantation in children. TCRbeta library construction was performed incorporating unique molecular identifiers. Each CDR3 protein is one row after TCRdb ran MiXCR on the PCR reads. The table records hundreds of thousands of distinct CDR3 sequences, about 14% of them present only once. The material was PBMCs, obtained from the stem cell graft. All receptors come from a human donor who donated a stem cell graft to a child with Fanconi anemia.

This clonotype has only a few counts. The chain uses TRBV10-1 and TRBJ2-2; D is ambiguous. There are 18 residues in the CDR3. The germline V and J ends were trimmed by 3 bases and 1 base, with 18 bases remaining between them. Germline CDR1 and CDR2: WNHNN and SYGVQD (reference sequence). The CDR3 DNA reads TGCGCCAGCAGTGATCCCCGGGCCGAAGTGGAGAACACCGGGGAGCTGTTTTTT. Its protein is CASSDPRAEVENTGELFF.

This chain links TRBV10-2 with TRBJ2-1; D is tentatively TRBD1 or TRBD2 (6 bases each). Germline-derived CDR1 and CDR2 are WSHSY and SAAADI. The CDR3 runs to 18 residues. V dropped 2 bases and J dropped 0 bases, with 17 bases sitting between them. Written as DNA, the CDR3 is TGCGCCAGCAGTGAGCTTTCTGGGGGGCGGAGCTCCTACAATGAGCAGTTCTTC. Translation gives CASSELSGGRSSYNEQFF.

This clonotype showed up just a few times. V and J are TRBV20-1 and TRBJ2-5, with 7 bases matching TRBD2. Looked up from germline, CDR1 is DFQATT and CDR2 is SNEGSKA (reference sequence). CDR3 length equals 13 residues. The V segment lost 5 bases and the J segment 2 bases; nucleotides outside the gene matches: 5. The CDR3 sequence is CSAVAGVQETQYF. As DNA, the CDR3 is TGCAGTGCTGTGGCGGGGGTACAAGAGACCCAGTACTTC.

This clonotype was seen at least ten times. CDR3 DNA sequence: TGTGCCAGCAGTTACGGAGCGGGGGGTATAGTAAGCTCCTACAATGAGCAGTTCTTC. Amino acids: CASSYGAGGIVSSYNEQFF. The chain has TRBV6-5 and TRBJ2-1, with 9 bases that match TRBD2. The V and J ends lost 2 bases and 0 bases, in that order; junction bases with no gene match: 11. Germline CDR1 reads MNHEY; CDR2 reads SVGAGI. This CDR3 is 19 amino acids long.